Shown below are 14 T cell receptor beta chains from a single sample sequenced in a study of long-term antiretroviral therapy in people with HIV. The immunoSEQ assay was v3.0, run at survey level. The method was immunoSEQ multiplex PCR; TCRdb's version includes in-frame clones alone and lacks a portion of them. The sample has tens of thousands of clones; about 81% are singletons. The input for sequencing was unsorted PBMCs, taken 0.8 years after starting antiretroviral therapy. The receptors derive from a woman aged 18-29 years with HIV.

The chain couples TRBV5-4 to TRBJ2-5, with D possibly TRBD1 on 6 matching bases. Germline V CDR1 and CDR2: SGHNT, YYREEE (reference sequence). V was cut by 1 base and J by 3 bases, with 10 bases left in between. The CDR3 runs 14 residues. CDR3 protein: CASSLPGEKETQYF. DNA of the CDR3: TGTGCCAGCAGCTTGCCAGGGGAAAAAGAGACCCAGTACTTC.

The gene calls are TRBV7-6 and TRBJ2-1, with no clear D. CDR3 length equals 16 residues. Germline values: CDR1 SGHVS, CDR2 FNYEAQ. V lost 5 bases and J lost 9, with 23 bases in between. The CDR3 protein is CASSPIRARSGSEQFF. CDR3 sequence (DNA): TGTGCCAGCAGCCCCATCCGGGCTAGGAGTGGGTCTGAGCAGTTCTTC.

This clone was observed a few times. The chain joins TRBV7-9 to TRBJ1-1, with 10 bases identical to TRBD1. Germline CDR1 SEHNR, CDR2 FQNEAQ (reference sequence). The CDR3 loop spans 15 amino acids. J lost 3 bases, V lost 5 bases, and 6 bases had no gene match. The CDR3 DNA reads TGTGCCAGCAGCATACGACAGGGGGCGGACACTGAAGCTTTCTTT. This gives the protein CASSIRQGADTEAFF. The variable domain in full, with the rest retrieved from reference TRBV7-9 and TRBJ1-1, is DTGVSQNPRHKITKRGQNVTFRCDPISEHNRLYWYRQTLGQGPEFLTYFQNEAQLEKSRLLSDRFSAERPKGSFSTLEIQRTEQGDSAMYLCASSIRQGADTEAFFGQGTRLTVV.

The genes are TRBV2 and TRBJ2-3; TRBD2 matches 7 bases. V trimming: 9 bases; J trimming: 9 bases; junction bases outside the gene matches: 12. This CDR3 has 13 residues. Germline assignment: CDR1 SNHLY and CDR2 FYNNEI. In DNA form, the CDR3 reads TGTGCCAGATCAGGGACTACCGTCGGAACGCAGTATTTT. Translation: CARSGTTVGTQYF.

The chain couples TRBV27 to TRBJ1-1; a possible D gene is TRBD1 (5 bases). Germline CDR1 and CDR2: MNHEY and SMNVEV (reference sequence). V dropped 5 bases and J dropped 5 bases, with 18 bases sitting between them. The CDR3 extends over 15 amino acids. The CDR3 is CASSPSTAITTEAFF. Here the CDR3 DNA reads TGTGCCAGCAGTCCATCGACAGCCATTACGACTGAAGCTTTCTTT.

V gene TRBV9 combines with J gene TRBJ2-7, with 8 bases lining up with TRBD1. The CDR3 is 13 residues long. Losses at the gene ends were 4 bases for V and 5 bases for J; bases not matched to a gene: 5. The V gene's germline CDR1 is SGDLS and CDR2 YYNGEE. The CDR3 is CASSPRGLDEQYF. CDR3 nucleotides: TGTGCCAGCAGCCCCAGGGGGCTAGACGAGCAGTACTTC.

This chain links TRBV27 with TRBJ1-2; D uncertain. CDR1 is MNHEY, CDR2 SMNVEV, per germline (reference sequence). V lost 4 bases to trimming and J lost 8 bases, with 14 bases between them. The CDR3 sequence is 13 residues long. This chain's CDR3 is CASSSYRSNGYTF. In DNA, the CDR3 is TGTGCCAGCAGTTCATATAGGTCAAACGGCTACACCTTC.

The chain recombines TRBV7-6 with TRBJ2-1, with a tentative D call TRBD2 (6 bases). This CDR3 contains 15 residues. V lost 0 bases to trimming and J lost 5 bases, with 11 bases between them. Germline CDR1 SGHVS, CDR2 FNYEAQ. CDR3 sequence reads: CASSLAEGGHNEQFF. Here the CDR3 DNA reads TGTGCCAGCAGCTTAGCGGAGGGAGGACACAATGAGCAGTTCTTC.

V and J are TRBV6-4 and TRBJ2-1; D ambiguous. V was pared by 6 bases and J by 3 bases, with 15 bases between. This CDR3 spans 15 amino acids. CDR1 is MRHNA and CDR2 is SNTAGT in the germline V gene. This chain's CDR3 is CASSPGPWGYNEQFF. CDR3 DNA sequence: TGTGCCAGCAGCCCCGGGCCCTGGGGCTACAATGAGCAGTTCTTC.

The J gene is TRBJ2-7, the V gene TRBV15; 8 bases map to TRBD2. Germline V CDR1 and CDR2: LNHNV, YYDKDF (reference sequence). V dropped 0 bases and J dropped 1; count of bases not matched to a gene: 11. This CDR3 region has 18 residues. DNA for the CDR3: TGTGCCACCAGCAGAGATAAGGGGTCAGGGACTAGGTCCTACGAGCAGTACTTC. Its protein is CATSRDKGSGTRSYEQYF.

The chain links TRBV6-6 to TRBJ2-3; TRBD1 agrees at 10 bases. Germline values: CDR1 MNHNY, CDR2 SVGAGI (reference sequence). With V trimmed by 6 bases and J by 5 bases, 8 bases remained unmatched. The CDR3 contains 15 residues. The DNA of the CDR3 is TGTGCCAGCAGCCCGGGACAGGGGAGGAAAGATACGCAGTATTTT. This translates into CASSPGQGRKDTQYF.

This chain joins TRBV11-2 and TRBJ2-1; tentatively, D is TRBD1 (7 bases). The CDR3 length is 15 residues. With 4 bases removed from V and 3 bases from J, the gap between germline ends came to 13 bases. CDR1 is SGHAT and CDR2 is FQNNGV in the germline V gene. CDR3 bases: TGTGCCAGCAGCTCTGACAGGGAGGTCTACAATGAGCAGTTCTTC. Protein: CASSSDREVYNEQFF.

This chain's CDR3 is CASSYRDTGNTIYF. DNA for the CDR3: TGTGCCAGCAGTTACCGGGACACGGGGAACACCATATATTTT. The chain recombines TRBV6-5 with TRBJ1-3; TRBD1 is a possible D gene (6 bases). Trimming stripped 2 bases from V and 7 bases from J, with 12 bases between. CDR1 is MNHEY and CDR2 is SVGAGI in the germline V gene. The CDR3 is 14 amino acids.

The chain combines TRBV6-4 with TRBJ1-2; 9 nucleotides agree with TRBD1. Germline loops: CDR1 MRHNA, CDR2 SNTAGT. The CDR3 has 16 amino acids. With 0 bases clipped from V and 11 bases from J, the junction kept 13 bases outside the gene matches. The CDR3 region is CASSDSGSRDRERYTF. As DNA, the CDR3 is TGTGCCAGCAGTGACTCCGGTTCTCGGGACAGGGAACGGTACACCTTC.